One sample yielded the 20 T cell receptor beta chains listed below, sequenced in a study of T cells in Graves' hyperthyroidism and ophthalmopathy. What was amplified from RNA transcripts were TCR beta CDR3 regions. An initial round of RT-PCR targeting the TCR CDR3 relied on the HTBI primer set. Each CDR3 protein is one row after TCRdb ran MiXCR on the multiplex PCR reads. The sample consists of 450,000 to 650,000 distinct CDR3 sequences, more than 20% of them appearing once. The sequenced material came from blood. These receptors were taken from a man younger than 35 with Graves' hyperthyroidism.

Many counts were recorded for this clonotype. This chain uses TRBV28 with TRBJ1-2; TRBD1 is a possible D gene (5 bases). CDR1 is MDHEN, CDR2 SYDVKM, per germline. The V end was cut by 7 bases, the J end by 8 bases, with 14 bases between. The CDR3 is made up of 12 amino acids. Here the CDR3 reads CASTWDFLGYTF. CDR3 nucleotides: TGTGCCAGCACCTGGGACTTCCTCGGCTACACCTTC.

The sample holds many counts of this clonotype. The genes are TRBV5-1 and TRBJ1-1; weak D call: TRBD1 (6 bases). Trimming stripped 3 bases from V and 1 base from J, with 10 bases between. The V gene's germline CDR1 is SGHRS and CDR2 YFSETQ. This CDR3 is 14 amino acids long. In DNA form, the CDR3 reads TGCGCCAGCAGCTCGACAGGACCGAACACTGAAGCTTTCTTT. Its translation: CASSSTGPNTEAFF.

The chain recombines TRBV20-1 with TRBJ1-3; D uncertain. V lost 4 bases to trimming and J lost 0 bases, with 13 bases between them. The CDR3 is 15 amino acids. The germline V gene encodes CDR1 DFQATT and CDR2 SNEGSKA (reference sequence). The CDR3 reads CSAKARGFSGNTIYF. Written as DNA, the CDR3 is TGCAGTGCTAAGGCCCGTGGGTTCTCTGGAAACACCATATATTTT.

This clonotype occurred many times. V and J are TRBV27 and TRBJ1-3; 8 positions agree with TRBD1. V shed 6 bases and J 0 bases; nucleotides not matched to a gene: 4. Germline-derived CDR1 and CDR2 are MNHEY and SMNVEV (reference sequence). This CDR3 has 15 amino acids. CDR3 protein: CASRVTGGSGNTIYF. The CDR3 region has the DNA TGTGCCAGCAGGGTAACAGGGGGCTCTGGAAACACCATATATTTT.

Concerning this clonotype: A junction boundary mismatches the germline segment, possibly from a read error. The chain has TRBV10-3 and TRBJ2-7; D is unresolved. The CDR3 loop spans 14 amino acids. CDR1 is ENHRY and CDR2 is SYGVKD in the germline V gene. CDR3 DNA: TGTGCCATCAGTGAGTCGGGCAGCTCCTACGATCAGTACTTC. Translated, it gives CAISESGSSYDQYF.

This clonotype was counted ten times or more. V is TRBV19 and J is TRBJ1-2; TRBD1 agrees at 9 bases. The ends lost 4 bases at V and 7 bases at J; junction bases unmatched: 10. The germline CDR1 and CDR2 sequences are LNHDA and SQIVND (reference sequence). The CDR3 loop spans 15 amino acids. The CDR3 DNA reads TGTGCCAGTAGTAGACGGGAACAGGGGGCCGTTGGCTACACCTTC. Translation: CASSRREQGAVGYTF.

This sequence joins TRBV5-1 and TRBJ2-7; D may be TRBD1 or TRBD2 (6 bases each). The CDR3 sequence is 14 residues long. Trimming took off 0 bases at V and 6 bases at J, with 13 bases between the two ends. The V gene's germline CDR1 is SGHRS and CDR2 YFSETQ. The CDR3 sequence: CASSLAQGGGEQYF. CDR3 DNA sequence: TGCGCCAGCAGCTTGGCACAGGGAGGAGGCGAGCAGTACTTC.

The chain employs TRBV6-1 and TRBJ2-5, with D tentatively TRBD2 (5 bases). V shed 2 bases and J shed 1 base, with 11 bases lying between them. The CDR3 extends over 15 amino acids. The germline V gene has CDR1 MNHNS and CDR2 SASEGT. The CDR3 loop reads CASSESPGLQETQYF. DNA of the CDR3: TGTGCCAGCAGTGAATCCCCAGGACTCCAAGAGACCCAGTACTTC.

This clonotype turned up a few times. The chain links TRBV2 to TRBJ2-2; D not resolved. The germline V gene has CDR1 SNHLY and CDR2 FYNNEI. Trimming took off 8 bases at V and 1 base at J, with 11 bases between the two ends. The CDR3 extends over 14 amino acids. The CDR3 spells CASVVLRNTGELFF. The CDR3 DNA follows: TGTGCCAGCGTAGTACTCAGGAACACCGGGGAGCTGTTTTTT.

The chain combines TRBV7-9 with TRBJ1-1; a weak D match, TRBD1 (5 bases). V lost 6 bases and J lost 6, with 11 bases in between. This CDR3 region has 12 residues. The germline V gene encodes CDR1 SEHNR and CDR2 FQNEAQ (reference sequence). The CDR3 sequence is CASSRVGAEAFF. The DNA for the CDR3 is TGTGCCAGCAGTCGGGTGGGGGCTGAAGCTTTCTTT.

This chain uses TRBV6-1 with TRBJ1-5; 12 nucleotides agree with TRBD1. V dropped 0 bases and J dropped 9; count of bases not matched to a gene: 6. CDR1 is MNHNS, CDR2 SASEGT, per germline. This CDR3 spans 16 amino acids. The CDR3 bases are TGTGCCAGCAGTGAAGCGGGACAGGGGGCGGTACGGCCCCAGCATTTT. Amino acids: CASSEAGQGAVRPQHF.

The chain combines TRBV11-1 with TRBJ1-1, with TRBD1 matching over 8 bases. This CDR3 region has 16 residues. Germline CDR1 and CDR2: SGHAT and FQDESV (reference sequence). The J segment lost 1 base and the V segment lost 5 bases, leaving 9 bases of the junction unmatched. The CDR3 DNA sequence: TGTGCCAGCAGCCCAGAGGGGACAGGCCGGAACACTGAAGCTTTCTTT. Amino acid sequence: CASSPEGTGRNTEAFF. Combining the CDR3 with reference TRBV11-1 and TRBJ1-1 gives the whole variable domain EAEVAQSPRYKITEKSQAVAFWCDPISGHATLYWYRQILGQGPELLVQFQDESVVDDSQLPKDRFSAERLKGVDSTLKIQPAELGDSAMYLCASSPEGTGRNTEAFFGQGTRLTVV.

This clonotype was seen repeatedly, ten times or more. J is TRBJ1-2 and V is TRBV18, with 11 bases aligning to TRBD1. The V and J ends lost 3 bases and 6 bases, in that order; junction bases with no gene match: 6. The CDR3 runs to 15 residues. Germline values: CDR1 KGHSH, CDR2 LQKENI. CDR3 residues: CASSPRTGGNDGYTF. For the CDR3, the DNA is TGTGCCAGCTCACCCCGGACAGGGGGCAACGATGGCTACACCTTC. The complete variable domain, with remaining parts taken from reference TRBV18 and TRBJ1-2, reads NAGVMQNPRHLVRRRGQEARLRCSPMKGHSHVYWYRQLPEEGLKFMVYLQKENIIDESGMPKERFSAEFPKEGPSILRIQQVVRGDSAAYFCASSPRTGGNDGYTFGSGTRLTVV.

This sequence joins TRBV4-1 and TRBJ1-5; D not certain. Trimming stripped 0 bases from V and 3 bases from J, with 12 bases between. Germline V gene lookup returns CDR1 MGHRA and CDR2 YSYEKL. The CDR3 spans 16 residues. The CDR3 coding sequence is TGCGCCAGCAGCCAAGATTATGGCCGGTACAATCAGCCCCAGCATTTT. Protein product: CASSQDYGRYNQPQHF.

The rearrangement joins TRBV6-5 to TRBJ2-7, with TRBD1 matching over 10 bases. The trim removed 5 bases at V and 2 bases at J, leaving 6 bases unmatched. The CDR3 has 15 amino acids. The germline CDR1 and CDR2 sequences are MNHEY and SVGAGI. Here the CDR3 reads CASSHRDRGPYEQYF. DNA for the CDR3: TGTGCCAGCAGTCACCGGGACAGGGGACCCTACGAGCAGTACTTC.

At least ten counts were recorded for this clonotype. This sequence joins TRBV5-5 and TRBJ2-7, with D perhaps TRBD1 (6 bases). CDR1 and CDR2 (germline): SGHKS, YYEKEE (reference sequence). The ends were cut back, 3 bases at V and 1 base at J, with 8 bases in the middle. The length of the CDR3 is 13 residues. The DNA of the CDR3 is TGTGCCAGCAGCTGGGGGCAGTCCTACGAGCAGTACTTC. This encodes CASSWGQSYEQYF.

On this clonotype itself: This could be a read error, since a much larger clone is one nucleotide away. CDR3 DNA: TGTACCAGCAGTTTATGGTCTCGCGAGACCCAGTACTTC. It is translated as CTSSLWSRETQYF. The chain recombines TRBV28 with TRBJ2-5, with D hard to call. Germline CDR1 and CDR2: MDHEN and SYDVKM. The CDR3 consists of 13 residues.

Points on this clonotype: A much larger clone differs from this one at a single base, so this may be a read error. The chain carries TRBV15 and TRBJ2-5, with D hard to call. Trimming pared 0 bases from V and 7 bases from J, leaving 6 bases between. Germline loops: CDR1 LNHNV, CDR2 YYDKDF (reference sequence). This CDR3 spans 12 amino acids. The CDR3 DNA reads TGTGCCACCAGCAGAGATGAGGTGACCCAGTACTTC. It encodes CATSRDEVTQYF.

The chain combines TRBV11-2 with TRBJ2-5; D gene uncertain. The CDR3 is 16 amino acids. Germline assignment: CDR1 SGHAT and CDR2 FQNNGV. The germline V and J ends were trimmed by 0 bases and 0 bases, with 11 bases remaining between them. CDR3 bases: TGTGCCAGCAGCTTAGATCCCGCTTCGTACCAAGAGACCCAGTACTTC. Encoded protein: CASSLDPASYQETQYF.

This clonotype was recorded many times. CDR3 sequence (DNA): TGTGCCAGCAGACCCCCGATAAACTATGGCTACACCTTC. Translated: CASRPPINYGYTF. The gene calls are TRBV6-1 and TRBJ1-2; D remains ambiguous. Germline V gene sequence: CDR1 MNHNS, CDR2 SASEGT. V was clipped by 6 bases and J by 2 bases, with 10 bases between them. CDR3 length: 13 residues.